This T cell receptor beta chain is drawn from a study of cytomegalovirus exposure and HLA in healthy donors. General observations from the study: Usually a TCR sequence was rare, but some public TCRs were found in many donors.

Comments on this clone: The antigen is not known.

Amplification used 60 Vbeta primers and 13 Jbeta primers. Data came from immunoSEQ multiplex PCR; TCRdb stores just in-frame clones and leaves some out. The sample holds a few hundred thousand clones, around 80% seen once. Germline trimming cut 3 bases from V and 5 bases from J; bases unmatched to any gene: 10. The germline V gene encodes CDR1 LNHDA and CDR2 SQIVND (reference sequence). The CDR3 is 16 amino acids. Material: PBMCs. V is TRBV19 and J is TRBJ2-3, with 8 bases aligning to TRBD1. The receptor's source is a woman in her 40s in good health and CMV-seronegative. The CDR3 reads CASSIAGRGLGDTQYF. CDR3 coding DNA: TGTGCCAGTAGTATTGCGGGCAGGGGGCTTGGAGATACGCAGTATTTT.